The source of this T cell receptor beta chain is a study of Graves' ophthalmopathy and Graves' hyperthyroidism. Amplification of TCR beta CDR3 regions used RNA transcripts. First-round RT-PCR employed HTBI primers, with a second-round multiplex PCR after it. A single record per CDR3 protein comes from TCRdb applying MiXCR to the multiplex PCR reads. The repertoire holds roughly 480,000 distinct CDR3 sequences, with 13% to 15% as singletons. Study-wide results and limits: Sensitivity of around 88% and specificity of nearly 82% were achieved when a 13-signature model separated ophthalmopathy from stable hyperthyroidism.

A word on this clonotype: What it binds is unknown. Possible read error: a much larger clone is one base away.

The germline V gene has CDR1 SNHLY and CDR2 FYNNEI. Trimming cost V 6 bases and J 8 bases, with 19 bases left between them. This CDR3 contains 14 residues. The chain joins TRBV2 to TRBJ1-2; D possibly corresponds to TRBD1 (5 bases). The sample was blood. The receptor was derived from a woman aged 30 to 39 with Graves' ophthalmopathy. The CDR3 DNA reads TGTGCCAGCAGGGGGAGCAGGGCCCCCGAAGGCTACACCTTC. It specifies CASRGSRAPEGYTF.